Each of the 9 T cell receptor beta chains below was sequenced from the same sample in a study of shared clonotypes between healthy human individuals. Produced via immunoSEQ multiplex PCR; TCRdb's table is partial and in-frame only. The sample has about 1.1 million clones, around 82% seen once. The sequenced sample consisted of memory CD4+ T cells from PBMCs. As for subset: CD45RA-negative fraction. These receptors were obtained from a man younger than 35 in good health. Some clones in this sample may be carry-over from other donors' samples.

The chain couples TRBV7-3 to TRBJ2-2, with a weak D call TRBD1 (6 bases). Germline-derived CDR1 and CDR2 are SGHTA and FQGTGA. V was clipped by 3 bases and J by 5 bases, with 10 bases between them. The CDR3 runs 14 residues. This chain's CDR3 is CASSLQQGTGELFF. DNA for the CDR3: TGTGCCAGCAGCTTGCAACAGGGTACCGGGGAGCTGTTTTTT. The whole variable domain, filled in from reference TRBV7-3 and TRBJ2-2, reads GAGVSQTPSNKVTEKGKYVELRCDPISGHTALYWYRQSLGQGPEFLIYFQGTGAADDSGLPNDRFFAVRPEGSVSTLKIQRTERGDSAVYLCASSLQQGTGELFFGEGSRLTVL.

CDR3 nucleotide sequence: TGCGCCAGCAGCCAATGGAGGAGCGAGGAGACCCAGTACTTC. It translates to CASSQWRSEETQYF. The genes are TRBV4-3 and TRBJ2-5; a possible D gene is TRBD2 (5 bases). The CDR3 covers 14 residues. Germline values: CDR1 LGHNA, CDR2 YSLEER. The ends were cut back, 2 bases at V and 5 bases at J, with 12 bases in the middle.

This clone was counted at least ten times. This chain joins TRBV28 and TRBJ1-4, with TRBD1 matching 8 bases. CDR3 size: 13 residues. Germline V gene data show CDR1 as MDHEN and CDR2 as SYDVKM. The trim removed 7 bases at V and 8 bases at J, leaving 6 bases unmatched. The CDR3 protein is CASMTGAREKLFF. The CDR3 DNA reads TGTGCCAGCATGACAGGGGCCAGGGAAAAACTGTTTTTT.

This clone was recorded once. The chain links TRBV30 to TRBJ2-4; D remains unclear. This CDR3 has 13 amino acids. V lost 5 bases and J 7 bases, leaving 15 bases between the germline ends. Germline CDR1 GTSNPN, CDR2 SVGIG (reference sequence). Here the CDR3 DNA reads TGTGCCTGGGCGGTCATGGTTGGGAACATTCAGTACTTC. This codes for CAWAVMVGNIQYF. The entire variable domain, with the rest obtained from reference TRBV30 and TRBJ2-4, is as follows: SQTIHQWPATLVQPVGSPLSLECTVEGTSNPNLYWYRQAAGRGLQLLFYSVGIGQISSEVPQNLSASRPQDRQFILSSKKLLLSDSGFYLCAWAVMVGNIQYFGAGTRLSVL.

The CDR3 DNA is TGTGCCAGCAGCTTGGTTGGGGGAGGGGACTATGGCTACACCTTC. The encoded protein is CASSLVGGGDYGYTF. V and J are TRBV5-4 and TRBJ1-2, with D perhaps TRBD1 (5 bases). Germline values: CDR1 SGHNT, CDR2 YYREEE (reference sequence). V lost 0 bases, J lost 3 bases, and 12 bases lay in between. The CDR3 totals 15 residues.

V gene TRBV6-6 combines with J gene TRBJ2-5; tentative D call: TRBD1 (5 bases). V was shortened by 7 bases and J by 5 bases, with 17 bases between the two germline ends. The germline V gene encodes CDR1 MNHNY and CDR2 SVGAGI (reference sequence). This CDR3 comprises 14 residues. The CDR3 DNA reads TGTGCCAGCACCCCCCACCAGGGTAGGGAGACCCAGTACTTC. It translates to CASTPHQGRETQYF.

The J gene is TRBJ2-2, the V gene TRBV7-3; tentative D call: TRBD2 (6 bases). Between the trimmed V and J ends, which lost 3 bases and 7 bases, there was a span of 9 bases. There are 13 residues in the CDR3. Germline CDR1 SGHTA, CDR2 FQGTGA. The CDR3 sequence: CASSFKEGGELFF. Here the CDR3 DNA reads TGTGCCAGCAGCTTTAAGGAGGGCGGGGAGCTGTTTTTT.

CDR3: CASSQDQASGLSSYEQYF. The CDR3 nucleotides read TGTGCCAGCAGCCAAGATCAAGCTAGCGGGCTTTCCTCCTACGAGCAGTACTTC. This chain connects TRBV4-2 to TRBJ2-7; 8 positions agree with TRBD2. Germline CDR1 LGHNA, CDR2 YNFKEQ. The CDR3 has 18 residues. The V gene end was trimmed by 0 bases and the J gene end by 0 bases; junction bases not matched to a gene: 10.

This clone was seen a few times. The chain carries TRBV2 and TRBJ1-1; 10 bases line up with TRBD1. With V trimmed by 3 bases and J by 5 bases, 6 bases remained unmatched. The CDR3 has 15 residues. The V gene's germline CDR1 is SNHLY and CDR2 FYNNEI. The CDR3 spells CASSDLTGGYTEAFF. For the CDR3, the DNA is TGTGCCAGCAGTGATCTGACAGGGGGCTATACTGAAGCTTTCTTT.